The rows below give T cell receptor beta chains drawn from one sample of a study of blood T cells in healthy people across ages. TCRdb re-called the 5' RACE reads through MiXCR, storing one row per CDR3 protein. The data show more than 900,000 distinct CDR3 sequences, about 23% seen once. These data also featured in a second study, about T cells of mothers and their children.

The sample consisted of blood. These receptors all stem from a girl aged 2 to 10 in good health. Both conserved end residues are part of each CDR3. D genes are given only for firm matches. Clone sizes are given selectively: once, few, many, or a class where the clone is expanded.

v_gene	d_gene	j_gene	abundance	len	CDR3aa	CDR3nt
TRBV20-1	-	TRBJ2-7	-	16	CSARDVVSGDIYEQYF	TGCAGTGCTAGAGATGTCGTTAGCGGAGATATCTACGAGCAGTACTTC
TRBV7-2	-	TRBJ2-6	few	15	CASSFRTAGANVLTF	TGTGCCAGCAGCTTCCGGACAGCTGGGGCCAACGTCCTGACTTTC
TRBV19	-	TRBJ2-5	-	15	CASSIDSRGGETPYF	TGTGCCAGTAGTATAGATTCCCGGGGAGGAGAGACCCCGTACTTC
TRBV29-1	TRBD2	TRBJ2-3	-	12	CSVWEGPDTQYF	TGCAGCGTTTGGGAGGGGCCAGATACGCAGTATTTT
TRBV9	-	TRBJ2-2	-	14	CASSAYSNTGELFF	TGTGCCAGCAGCGCCTACTCGAACACCGGGGAGCTGTTTTTT
TRBV10-3	-	TRBJ2-3	few	13	CATRLDTTDTQYF	TGTGCCACCAGACTGGACACAACAGATACGCAGTATTTT
TRBV7-2	-	TRBJ2-5	-	16	CASSFVFGQDKETQYF	TGTGCCAGCAGCTTCGTGTTTGGTCAGGATAAAGAGACCCAGTACTTC
TRBV6-5	-	TRBJ1-2	few	13	CASRTPGTFLYTF	TGTGCCAGCAGGACCCCAGGGACATTCCTCTACACCTTC
TRBV7-8	-	TRBJ2-5	-	14	CASSPIGGPETQYF	TGTGCCAGCAGCCCCATCGGGGGACCGGAGACCCAGTACTTC
TRBV11-2	-	TRBJ1-2	few	13	CASSLASNLGYTF	TGTGCCAGCAGCTTAGCCTCCAACTTGGGCTACACCTTC
TRBV20-1	TRBD2	TRBJ2-1	-	14	CSASGLAAYNEQFF	TGCAGTGCTAGTGGGCTAGCGGCCTACAATGAGCAGTTCTTC
TRBV7-7	-	TRBJ1-1	-	13	CASSLKSNTEAFF	TGTGCTAGCAGCTTGAAATCGAACACTGAAGCTTTCTTT
TRBV18	-	TRBJ2-1	-	15	CASSPPAPKGDEQFF	TGTGCCAGCTCACCACCGGCGCCAAAGGGCGATGAGCAGTTCTTC
TRBV2	-	TRBJ2-7	-	13	CASSDPYRYEQYF	TGTGCCAGCAGTGATCCCTATCGCTACGAGCAGTACTTC
TRBV20-1	TRBD2	TRBJ2-1	-	14	CSAHSGGANNEQFF	TGCAGTGCTCATAGCGGGGGGGCGAACAATGAGCAGTTCTTC
TRBV29-1	-	TRBJ2-1	few	14	CSVLSPYSYNEQFF	TGCAGCGTTCTAAGCCCGTACTCCTACAATGAGCAGTTCTTC
TRBV5-1	-	TRBJ1-1	many	12	CASSSEGTEAFF	TGCGCCAGCAGCTCTGAGGGGACTGAAGCTTTCTTT
TRBV6-5	-	TRBJ1-1	few	11	CASSGDGEAFF	TGTGCCAGCAGTGGGGACGGTGAAGCTTTCTTT
TRBV7-9	-	TRBJ2-6	-	15	CASSNVGLGANVLTF	TGTGCCAGCAGTAACGTAGGACTCGGGGCCAACGTCCTGACTTTC
TRBV29-1	-	TRBJ2-1	few	14	CSGTGTLKENEQFF	TGCAGCGGTACCGGGACACTAAAGGAGAATGAGCAGTTCTTC
TRBV4-1	TRBD2	TRBJ2-1	-	15	CASSLLGLADNEQFF	TGCGCCAGCAGCCTACTGGGACTAGCGGATAATGAGCAGTTCTTC
TRBV29-1	-	TRBJ2-6	-	17	CSVSRDSKGSGANVLTF	TGCAGCGTTTCCCGGGACTCGAAAGGCTCTGGGGCCAACGTCCTGACTTTC
TRBV24-1	-	TRBJ2-7	-	19	CATSDSNPGTEGWTYEQYF	TGTGCCACCAGTGATTCCAATCCCGGGACGGAAGGTTGGACCTACGAGCAGTACTTC
TRBV4-2	TRBD2	TRBJ2-1	-	16	CASSPPVAGSILKQSF	TGTGCCAGCAGCCCCCCGGTAGCGGGGTCCATACTCAAGCAGTCCTTC
TRBV4-1	-	TRBJ2-1	few	15	CASSQGVGVGNEQFF	TGCGCCAGCAGCCAAGGAGTTGGGGTTGGTAATGAGCAGTTCTTC
TRBV29-1	-	TRBJ2-7	-	15	CSVSGGVSGGYEQYF	TGCAGCGTCTCCGGCGGGGTTTCAGGGGGCTACGAGCAGTACTTC
TRBV5-1	TRBD1	TRBJ1-1	-	14	CASSLLGQGDSAFF	TGCGCCAGCAGCTTGCTGGGACAGGGGGATTCGGCTTTCTTT
TRBV18	-	TRBJ2-1	-	15	CASSKGREIMNEQFF	TGTGCCAGCTCAAAGGGCAGAGAGATAATGAATGAGCAGTTCTTC
TRBV29-1	-	TRBJ1-4	-	14	CSALAGEYNEKLFF	TGCAGCGCCCTTGCCGGGGAGTATAATGAAAAACTGTTTTTT
TRBV28	TRBD2	TRBJ2-7	-	15	CASSLPSGTSYEQYF	TGTGCCAGCAGTTTACCTAGCGGGACCTCCTACGAGCAGTACTTC
TRBV25-1	TRBD2	TRBJ2-1	few	19	CASSEISFRSGSGPNEQFF	TGTGCCAGCAGTGAAATCTCTTTTCGGAGCGGGAGTGGCCCAAATGAGCAGTTCTTC
TRBV28	TRBD1	TRBJ2-5	-	13	CASRGQGQETQYF	TGTGCCAGCAGGGGACAGGGGCAAGAGACCCAGTACTTC
TRBV4-2	TRBD2	TRBJ2-5	-	17	CASSQALGRGVRETQYF	TGTGCCAGCAGCCAAGCTTTAGGACGGGGGGTGCGAGAGACCCAGTACTTC
TRBV9	-	TRBJ1-4	few	16	CASSPGLTATNEKLFF	TGTGCCAGCAGCCCCGGGTTAACGGCAACTAATGAAAAACTGTTTTTT
TRBV6-2/TRBV6-3	TRBD2	TRBJ2-2	few	15	CASSYSLAGAGELFF	TGTGCCAGCAGTTACTCGCTAGCGGGGGCCGGGGAGCTGTTTTTT
TRBV4-3	TRBD2	TRBJ2-7	few	14	CASSQMSGGYEQYF	TGCGCCAGCAGCCAAATGTCGGGGGGCTACGAGCAGTACTTC
TRBV4-3	-	TRBJ1-2	few	13	CASSQDGTYGYTF	TGCGCCAGCAGCCAGGACGGGACCTATGGCTACACCTTC
TRBV7-6	-	TRBJ2-5	-	16	CASSPATVTAQETQYF	TGTGCCAGCAGCCCCGCCACCGTCACCGCCCAAGAGACCCAGTACTTC
TRBV7-2	-	TRBJ2-1	-	17	CASSSTGLRGSYNEQFF	TGTGCCAGCAGTTCGACGGGACTCCGGGGCTCCTACAATGAGCAGTTCTTC
TRBV7-2	-	TRBJ2-7	-	14	CASSSEGRSYEQYF	TGTGCCAGCAGCTCCGAGGGCAGGTCCTACGAGCAGTACTTC
TRBV5-1	-	TRBJ1-2	-	14	CASSLTDSTRGYTF	TGCGCCAGCAGCTTGACGGACAGTACTAGGGGCTACACCTTC
TRBV6-1	TRBD1	TRBJ1-3	few	19	CASLPRQGIVSGPGNTIYF	TGTGCCAGCCTCCCGAGACAGGGTATTGTAAGTGGTCCTGGAAACACCATATATTTT
TRBV5-5	-	TRBJ1-4	few	15	CASSFPGLPNEKLFF	TGTGCCAGCAGCTTCCCGGGACTGCCTAATGAAAAACTGTTTTTT
TRBV7-9	-	TRBJ2-7	few	14	CASSPRAEAYEQYF	TGTGCCAGCAGCCCCCGGGCGGAAGCCTACGAGCAGTACTTC
TRBV7-9	-	TRBJ2-1	few	11	CASSWASEQFF	TGTGCCAGCAGCTGGGCCTCTGAGCAGTTCTTC
TRBV12-3/TRBV12-4	TRBD1	TRBJ2-7	few	15	CASSKQGAGYYEQYF	TGTGCCAGCAGCAAACAGGGGGCTGGTTACTACGAGCAGTACTTC
TRBV20-1	-	TRBJ2-1	-	16	CSASVDWSSSYNEQFF	TGCAGTGCTTCCGTAGACTGGAGTAGCTCCTACAATGAGCAGTTCTTC
TRBV7-9	-	TRBJ2-1	few	13	CASSLQGLTEQFF	TGTGCCAGCAGCTTACAGGGTTTGACGGAGCAGTTCTTC
TRBV3-1	-	TRBJ2-2	-	16	CASSQREQGNPGELFF	TGTGCCAGCAGCCAACGGGAGCAGGGTAACCCCGGGGAGCTGTTTTTT
TRBV7-9	TRBD1	TRBJ1-2	few	14	CASRGTGVTYGYTF	TGTGCCAGCAGAGGGACAGGGGTGACTTATGGCTACACCTTC
TRBV4-1	TRBD1	TRBJ1-1	-	14	CASSQLGQGPEAFF	TGCGCCAGCAGCCAACTTGGACAGGGTCCTGAAGCTTTCTTT
TRBV29-1	-	TRBJ1-4	-	12	CSVVGVEEKLFF	TGCAGCGTTGTAGGGGTAGAAGAAAAACTGTTTTTT
TRBV3-1	TRBD2	TRBJ2-1	-	15	CASSGTSGDYNEQFF	TGTGCCAGCAGCGGGACTAGCGGGGACTACAATGAGCAGTTCTTC